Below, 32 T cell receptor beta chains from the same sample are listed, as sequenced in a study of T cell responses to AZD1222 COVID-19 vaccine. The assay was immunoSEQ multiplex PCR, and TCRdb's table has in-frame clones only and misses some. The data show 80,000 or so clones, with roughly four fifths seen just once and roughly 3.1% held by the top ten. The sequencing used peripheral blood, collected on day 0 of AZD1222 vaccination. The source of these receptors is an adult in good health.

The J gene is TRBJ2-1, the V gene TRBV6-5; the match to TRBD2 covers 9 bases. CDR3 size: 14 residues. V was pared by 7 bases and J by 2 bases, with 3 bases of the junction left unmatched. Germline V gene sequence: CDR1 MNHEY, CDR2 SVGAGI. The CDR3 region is CASTVAGAYNEQFF. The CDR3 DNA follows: TGTGCCAGCACCGTAGCGGGGGCCTACAATGAGCAGTTCTTC.

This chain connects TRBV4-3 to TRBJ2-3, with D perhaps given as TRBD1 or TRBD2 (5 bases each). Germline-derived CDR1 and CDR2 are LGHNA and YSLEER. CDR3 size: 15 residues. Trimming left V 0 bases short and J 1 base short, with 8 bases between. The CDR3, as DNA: TGCGCCAGCAGCCAAGACTGGGACGGCACAGATACGCAGTATTTT. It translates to CASSQDWDGTDTQYF.

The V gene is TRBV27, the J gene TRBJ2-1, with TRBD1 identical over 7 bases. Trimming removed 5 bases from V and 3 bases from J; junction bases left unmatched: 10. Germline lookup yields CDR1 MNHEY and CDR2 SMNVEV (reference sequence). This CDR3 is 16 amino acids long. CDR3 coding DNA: TGTGCCAGCAGTCAATCCACCTGGACAGGCTACAATGAGCAGTTCTTC. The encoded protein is CASSQSTWTGYNEQFF.

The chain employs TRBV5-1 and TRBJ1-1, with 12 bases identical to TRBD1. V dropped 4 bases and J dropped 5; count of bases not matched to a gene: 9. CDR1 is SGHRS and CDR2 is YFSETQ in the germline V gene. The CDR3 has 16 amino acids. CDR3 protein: CASSPTGTGGKTEAFF. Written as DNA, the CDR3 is TGCGCCAGCAGCCCCACCGGGACAGGGGGCAAGACTGAAGCTTTCTTT.

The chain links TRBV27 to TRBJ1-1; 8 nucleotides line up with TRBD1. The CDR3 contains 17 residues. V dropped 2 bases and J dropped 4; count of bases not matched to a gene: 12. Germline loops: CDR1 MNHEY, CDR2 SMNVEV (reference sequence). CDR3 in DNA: TGTGCCAGCAGTTTAGTCCCGGACAGGGTAACGGGCACTGAAGCTTTCTTT. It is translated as CASSLVPDRVTGTEAFF.

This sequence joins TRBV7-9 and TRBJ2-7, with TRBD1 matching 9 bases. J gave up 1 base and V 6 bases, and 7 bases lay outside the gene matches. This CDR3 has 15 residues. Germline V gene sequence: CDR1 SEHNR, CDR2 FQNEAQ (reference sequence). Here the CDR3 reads CASSFVQGASYEQYF. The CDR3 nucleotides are TGTGCCAGCAGTTTCGTACAGGGGGCTTCCTACGAGCAGTACTTC.

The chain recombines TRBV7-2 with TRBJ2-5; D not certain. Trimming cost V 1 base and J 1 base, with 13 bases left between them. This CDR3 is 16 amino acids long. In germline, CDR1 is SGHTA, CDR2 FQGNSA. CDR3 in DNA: TGTGCCAGCAGCTTAGTAGGGCGGAATGGCCAAGAGACCCAGTACTTC. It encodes CASSLVGRNGQETQYF.

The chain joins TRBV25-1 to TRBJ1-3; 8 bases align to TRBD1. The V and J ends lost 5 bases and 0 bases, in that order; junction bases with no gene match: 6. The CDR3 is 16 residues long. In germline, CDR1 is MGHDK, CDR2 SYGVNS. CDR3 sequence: CASSPGGRHSGNTIYF. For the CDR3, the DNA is TGTGCCAGCAGTCCAGGGGGCCGCCACTCTGGAAACACCATATATTTT.

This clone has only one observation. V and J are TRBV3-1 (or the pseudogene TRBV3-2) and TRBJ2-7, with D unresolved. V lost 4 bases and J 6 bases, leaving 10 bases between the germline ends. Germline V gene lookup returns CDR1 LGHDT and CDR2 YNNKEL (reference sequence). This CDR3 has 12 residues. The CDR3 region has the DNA TGTGCCAGCAGCCCCTTAGGCGGCGAGCAGTACTTC. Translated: CASSPLGGEQYF.

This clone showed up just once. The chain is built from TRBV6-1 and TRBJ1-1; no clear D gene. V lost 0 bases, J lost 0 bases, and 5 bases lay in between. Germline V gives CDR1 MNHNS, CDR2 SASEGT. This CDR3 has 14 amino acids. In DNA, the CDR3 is TGTGCCAGCAGTGAAGCGAGGGTGAACACTGAAGCTTTCTTT. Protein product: CASSEARVNTEAFF.

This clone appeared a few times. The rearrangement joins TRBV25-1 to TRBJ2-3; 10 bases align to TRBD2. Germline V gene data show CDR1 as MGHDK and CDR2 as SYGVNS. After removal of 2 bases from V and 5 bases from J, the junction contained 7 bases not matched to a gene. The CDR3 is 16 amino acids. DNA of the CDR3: TGTGCCAGCAGTGAAGACGAGCGGGGGGGCGGAGATACGCAGTATTTT. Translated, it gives CASSEDERGGGDTQYF.

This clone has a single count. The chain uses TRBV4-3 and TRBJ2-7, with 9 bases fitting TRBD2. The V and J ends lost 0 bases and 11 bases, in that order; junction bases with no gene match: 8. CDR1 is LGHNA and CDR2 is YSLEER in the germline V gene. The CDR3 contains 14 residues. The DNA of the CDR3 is TGCGCCAGCAGCCAAGACCTGACTAGCGGAAGGGAGTACTTC. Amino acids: CASSQDLTSGREYF.

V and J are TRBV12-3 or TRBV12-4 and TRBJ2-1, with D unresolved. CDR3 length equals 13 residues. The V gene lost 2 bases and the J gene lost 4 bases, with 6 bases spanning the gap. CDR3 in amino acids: CASSLKGYNEQFF. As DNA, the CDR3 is TGTGCCAGCAGTTTAAAAGGGTACAATGAGCAGTTCTTC.

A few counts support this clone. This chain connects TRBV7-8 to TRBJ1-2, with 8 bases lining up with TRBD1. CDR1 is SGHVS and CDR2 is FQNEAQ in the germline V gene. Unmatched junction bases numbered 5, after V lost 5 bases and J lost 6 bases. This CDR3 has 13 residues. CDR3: CASSQTGVNGYTF. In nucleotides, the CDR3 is TGTGCCAGCAGCCAGACAGGGGTAAATGGCTACACCTTC.

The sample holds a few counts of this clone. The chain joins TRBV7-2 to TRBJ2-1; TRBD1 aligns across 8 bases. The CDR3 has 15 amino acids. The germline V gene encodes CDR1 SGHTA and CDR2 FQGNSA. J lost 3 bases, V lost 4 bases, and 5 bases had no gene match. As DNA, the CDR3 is TGTGCCAGCAGCTCTGACAGGGGAGTCTACAATGAGCAGTTCTTC. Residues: CASSSDRGVYNEQFF.

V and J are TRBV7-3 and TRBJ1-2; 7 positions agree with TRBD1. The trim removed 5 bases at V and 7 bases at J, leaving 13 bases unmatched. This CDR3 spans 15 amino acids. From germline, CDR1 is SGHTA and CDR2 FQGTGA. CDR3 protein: CASSPTGTEEGGYTF. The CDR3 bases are TGTGCCAGCAGCCCTACCGGGACAGAAGAGGGTGGCTACACCTTC. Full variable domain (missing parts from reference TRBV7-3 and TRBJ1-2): GAGVSQTPSNKVTEKGKYVELRCDPISGHTALYWYRQSLGQGPEFLIYFQGTGAADDSGLPNDRFFAVRPEGSVSTLKIQRTERGDSAVYLCASSPTGTEEGGYTFGSGTRLTVV.

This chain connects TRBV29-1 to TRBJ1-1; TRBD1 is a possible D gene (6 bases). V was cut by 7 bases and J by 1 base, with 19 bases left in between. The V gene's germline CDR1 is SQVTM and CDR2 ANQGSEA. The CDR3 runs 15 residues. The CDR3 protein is CSGEVGQPTNTEAFF. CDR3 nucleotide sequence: TGCAGCGGGGAGGTAGGACAGCCCACGAACACTGAAGCTTTCTTT.

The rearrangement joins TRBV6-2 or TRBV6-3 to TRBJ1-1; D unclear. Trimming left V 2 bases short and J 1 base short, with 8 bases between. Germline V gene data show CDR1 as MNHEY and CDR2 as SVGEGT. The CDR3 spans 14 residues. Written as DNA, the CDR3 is TGTGCCAGCAGTTACGCCACGGAGAACACTGAAGCTTTCTTT. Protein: CASSYATENTEAFF.

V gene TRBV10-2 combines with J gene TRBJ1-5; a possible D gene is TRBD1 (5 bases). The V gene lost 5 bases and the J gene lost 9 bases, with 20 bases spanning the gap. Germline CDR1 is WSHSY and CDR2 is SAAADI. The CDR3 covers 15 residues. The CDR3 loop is CASSYGGDLPRPQHF. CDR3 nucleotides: TGCGCCAGCAGTTACGGGGGGGATCTTCCTCGGCCCCAGCATTTT.

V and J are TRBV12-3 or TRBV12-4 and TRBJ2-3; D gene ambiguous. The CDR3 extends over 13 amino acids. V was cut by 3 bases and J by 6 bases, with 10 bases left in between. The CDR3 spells CASSFSATDTQYF. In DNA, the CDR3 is TGTGCCAGCAGTTTCAGCGCGACGGATACGCAGTATTTT.

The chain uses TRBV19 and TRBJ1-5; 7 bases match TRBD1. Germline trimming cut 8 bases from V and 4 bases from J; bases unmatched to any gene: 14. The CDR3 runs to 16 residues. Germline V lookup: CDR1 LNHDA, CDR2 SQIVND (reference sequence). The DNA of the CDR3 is TGTGCCAGTGCCCCTCTTTTAGGGGGCGAGAATCAGCCCCAGCATTTT. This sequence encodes CASAPLLGGENQPQHF.

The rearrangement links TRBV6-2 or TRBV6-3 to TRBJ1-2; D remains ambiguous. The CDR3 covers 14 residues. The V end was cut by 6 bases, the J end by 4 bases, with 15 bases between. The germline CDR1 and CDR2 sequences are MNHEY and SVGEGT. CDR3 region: CASSPRPTIYGYTF. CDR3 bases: TGTGCCAGCAGCCCCCGTCCTACTATCTATGGCTACACCTTC.

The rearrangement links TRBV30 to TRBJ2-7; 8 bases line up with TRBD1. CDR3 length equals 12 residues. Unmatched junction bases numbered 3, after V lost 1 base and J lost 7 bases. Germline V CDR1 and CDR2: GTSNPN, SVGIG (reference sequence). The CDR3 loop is CAWSGRGLEQYF. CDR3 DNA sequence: TGTGCCTGGAGTGGCAGGGGGCTTGAGCAGTACTTC.

CDR3 loop: CASSLLGYTGELFF. The CDR3 DNA follows: TGTGCCAGCAGCTTACTCGGATACACCGGGGAGCTGTTTTTT. The V call is TRBV11-2, the J call TRBJ2-2; D is unclear. CDR3 length: 14 residues. The V and J ends lost 2 bases and 3 bases respectively, with 7 bases between them. Per germline, CDR1 SGHAT and CDR2 FQNNGV. The whole variable domain, filled in from reference TRBV11-2 and TRBJ2-2, reads EAGVAQSPRYKIIEKRQSVAFWCNPISGHATLYWYQQILGQGPKLLIQFQNNGVVDDSQLPKDRFSAERLKGVDSTLKIQPAKLEDSAVYLCASSLLGYTGELFFGEGSRLTVL.

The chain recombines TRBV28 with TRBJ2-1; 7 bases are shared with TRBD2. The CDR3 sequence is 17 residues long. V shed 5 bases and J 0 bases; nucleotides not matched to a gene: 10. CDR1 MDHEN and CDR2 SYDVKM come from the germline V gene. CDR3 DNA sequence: TGTGCCAGCAGTCTCCGGCTAGCGGTAAGCTCCTACAATGAGCAGTTCTTC. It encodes CASSLRLAVSSYNEQFF.

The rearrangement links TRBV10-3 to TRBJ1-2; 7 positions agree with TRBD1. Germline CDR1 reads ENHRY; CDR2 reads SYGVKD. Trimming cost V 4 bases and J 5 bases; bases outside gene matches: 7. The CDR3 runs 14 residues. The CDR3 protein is CAISADREGYGYTF. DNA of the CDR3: TGTGCCATCAGTGCCGACAGGGAGGGATATGGCTACACCTTC.

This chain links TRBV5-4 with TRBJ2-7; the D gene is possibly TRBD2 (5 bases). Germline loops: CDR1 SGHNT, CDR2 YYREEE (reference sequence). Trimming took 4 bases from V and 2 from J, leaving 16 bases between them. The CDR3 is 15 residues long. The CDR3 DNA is TGTGCCAGCAGCCCCCCGGGAAGGGCGGCCTACGAGCAGTACTTC. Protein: CASSPPGRAAYEQYF.

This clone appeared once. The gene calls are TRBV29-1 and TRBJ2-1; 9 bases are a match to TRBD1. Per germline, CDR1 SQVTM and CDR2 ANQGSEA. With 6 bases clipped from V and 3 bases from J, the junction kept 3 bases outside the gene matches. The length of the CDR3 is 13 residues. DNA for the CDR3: TGCAGCGTGGGACAGGGACTCTACAATGAGCAGTTCTTC. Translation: CSVGQGLYNEQFF.

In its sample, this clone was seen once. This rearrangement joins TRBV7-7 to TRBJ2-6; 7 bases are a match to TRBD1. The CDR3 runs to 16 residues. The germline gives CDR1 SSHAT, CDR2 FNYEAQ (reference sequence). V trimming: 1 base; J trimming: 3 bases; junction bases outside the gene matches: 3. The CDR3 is CASSLGTGSGANVLTF. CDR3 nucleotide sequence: TGTGCCAGCAGCTTAGGGACAGGTAGTGGGGCCAACGTCCTGACTTTC.

CDR3 sequence reads: CASVEGQYNSPLHF. The CDR3 bases are TGTGCCAGCGTAGAGGGACAATATAATTCACCCCTCCACTTT. This chain uses TRBV6-5 with TRBJ1-6; TRBD1 might be the D (6 bases). Germline V gene sequence: CDR1 MNHEY, CDR2 SVGAGI. Trimming removed 8 bases at V and 4 bases at J, with 12 bases between. This CDR3 contains 14 residues.

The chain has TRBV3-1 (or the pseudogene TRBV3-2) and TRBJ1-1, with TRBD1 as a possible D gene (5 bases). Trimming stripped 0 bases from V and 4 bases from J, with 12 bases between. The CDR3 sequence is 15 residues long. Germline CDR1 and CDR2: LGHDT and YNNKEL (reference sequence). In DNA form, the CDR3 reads TGTGCCAGCAGCCAAGATTCCACCGGGGCCACTGAAGCTTTCTTT. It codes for CASSQDSTGATEAFF.

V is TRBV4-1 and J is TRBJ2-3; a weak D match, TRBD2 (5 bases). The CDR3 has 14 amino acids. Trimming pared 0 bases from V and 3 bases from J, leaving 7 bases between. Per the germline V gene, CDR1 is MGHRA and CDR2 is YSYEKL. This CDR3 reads CASSQDRRTDTQYF. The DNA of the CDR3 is TGCGCCAGCAGCCAAGATCGGAGGACAGATACGCAGTATTTT.